This passage covers 17 T cell receptor beta chains from one sample sequenced in a study of T cells expressing NK-cell markers. Using the 5' RACE reads, TCRdb records one entry per CDR3 protein without DNA. The repertoire table contains 400,000 to 450,000 distinct CDR3 sequences. The sequenced sample was blood T cells: a sorted CD56 or NKG2C T cell subset, CD4+ or CD8+ T cells, or bulk PBMC T cells (not recorded which). The source of these receptors is a woman between 18 and 70 years old in good health.

The chain has TRBV18 and TRBJ2-6; without DNA, the TCRdb call of TRBD1 cannot be checked. The CDR3 has 19 residues. CDR1 and CDR2 (germline): KGHSH, LQKENI. CDR3: CASSRGQLHLERGANVLTF. The whole variable domain, remainder taken from reference TRBV18 and TRBJ2-6, is NAGVMQNPRHLVRRRGQEARLRCSPMKGHSHVYWYRQLPEEGLKFMVYLQKENIIDESGMPKERFSAEFPKEGPSILRIQQVVRGDSAAYFCASSRGQLHLERGANVLTFGAGSRLTVL.

The chain carries TRBV4-1 and TRBJ2-3; TCRdb's D call, TRBD1, is unchecked because there is no DNA. Germline V gene data show CDR1 as MGHRA and CDR2 as YSYEKL. The CDR3 spans 16 residues. CDR3 sequence: CASSTLTGASTDTQYF.

This sequence joins TRBV15 and TRBJ2-5; with no DNA, the TCRdb D assignment of TRBD1 cannot be verified. The CDR3 loop spans 14 amino acids. Germline V gene lookup returns CDR1 LNHNV and CDR2 YYDKDF (reference sequence). CDR3 region: CAASPGYNVETQYF.

This chain connects TRBV7-9 to TRBJ1-1. The V gene's germline CDR1 is SEHNR and CDR2 FQNEAQ (reference sequence). The CDR3 has 12 amino acids. CDR3 protein: CASSLDSAEAFF. Using reference TRBV7-9 and TRBJ1-1 for the parts outside the CDR3, the full variable domain is DTGVSQNPRHKITKRGQNVTFRCDPISEHNRLYWYRQTLGQGPEFLTYFQNEAQLEKSRLLSDRFSAERPKGSFSTLEIQRTEQGDSAMYLCASSLDSAEAFFGQGTRLTVV.

The chain recombines TRBV10-3 with TRBJ1-2. Germline V lookup: CDR1 ENHRY, CDR2 SYGVKD. The length of the CDR3 is 14 residues. The chain's CDR3 is CAITSPPDTNGYTF.

The chain has TRBV6-5 and TRBJ2-2. CDR3 length: 15 residues. Germline V gene sequence: CDR1 MNHEY, CDR2 SVGAGI. The CDR3 region is CASSYSRGNTGELFF.

The CDR3 spells CASSWTSGGEETQYF. The rearrangement links TRBV27 to TRBJ2-5; TCRdb's D call of TRBD2 is untestable without DNA. The length of the CDR3 is 15 residues. Germline V lookup: CDR1 MNHEY, CDR2 SMNVEV (reference sequence).

The chain employs TRBV3-1 and TRBJ1-1; TCRdb selects TRBD1, and the lack of DNA leaves this call unchecked. There are 15 residues in the CDR3. Looked up from germline, CDR1 is LGHDT and CDR2 is YNNKEL (reference sequence). The CDR3 sequence: CASSRRQGSHTEAFF.

The chain has TRBV5-1 and TRBJ2-3. The CDR3 is 14 amino acids. CDR1 and CDR2 from the germline V gene are SGHRS and YFSETQ. The CDR3 region is CASSVGDITDTQYF. The full variable domain, its missing parts supplied by reference TRBV5-1 and TRBJ2-3, is KAGVTQTPRYLIKTRGQQVTLSCSPISGHRSVSWYQQTPGQGLQFLFEYFSETQRNKGNFPGRFSGRQFSNSRSEMNVSTLELGDSALYLCASSVGDITDTQYFGPGTRLTVL.

The V and J genes are TRBV20-1 and TRBJ2-7; as DNA is missing, the TRBD2 call by TCRdb cannot be tested. CDR3 length: 14 residues. Germline CDR1 is DFQATT and CDR2 is SNEGSKA (reference sequence). CDR3 residues: CSAPTTSGSYEQYF.

The chain has TRBV14 and TRBJ2-5; TCRdb lists TRBD2, though no DNA is available to test this call. There are 17 residues in the CDR3. Per the germline V gene, CDR1 is SGHDN and CDR2 is FVKESK. The CDR3: CASSLDNSGRGQETQYF.

The rearrangement links TRBV14 to TRBJ1-1. Germline V gives CDR1 SGHDN, CDR2 FVKESK. The CDR3 spans 12 residues. This chain's CDR3 is CASSPGTTEAFF.

The rearrangement links TRBV5-6 to TRBJ1-4; TCRdb outputs TRBD1, but without DNA this stays unchecked. This CDR3 region has 15 residues. Germline CDR1 and CDR2: SGHDT and YYEEEE. The CDR3 spells CASSSGDGTNEKLFF.

The chain joins TRBV25-1 to TRBJ1-1; TCRdb lists TRBD1, though no DNA is available to test this call. This CDR3 has 13 residues. From germline, CDR1 is MGHDK and CDR2 SYGVNS. Here the CDR3 reads CASSGDRGPEAFF.

The chain combines TRBV6-5 with TRBJ2-3. The germline V gene encodes CDR1 MNHEY and CDR2 SVGAGI. This CDR3 is 14 amino acids long. The chain's CDR3 is CASSDSGITDTQYF.

This chain links TRBV3-1 with TRBJ2-1; TCRdb designates TRBD2, a call that cannot be tested without DNA. The germline V gene encodes CDR1 LGHDT and CDR2 YNNKEL (reference sequence). This CDR3 is built from 16 residues. The CDR3 region is CASSQGLAGVPPEQFF.

The V gene is TRBV4-3, the J gene TRBJ1-2; TCRdb indicates TRBD1, and absent DNA this call remains unverified. CDR3 length: 13 residues. Germline values: CDR1 LGHNA, CDR2 YSLEER. CDR3 sequence reads: CASSQARAEGYTF.